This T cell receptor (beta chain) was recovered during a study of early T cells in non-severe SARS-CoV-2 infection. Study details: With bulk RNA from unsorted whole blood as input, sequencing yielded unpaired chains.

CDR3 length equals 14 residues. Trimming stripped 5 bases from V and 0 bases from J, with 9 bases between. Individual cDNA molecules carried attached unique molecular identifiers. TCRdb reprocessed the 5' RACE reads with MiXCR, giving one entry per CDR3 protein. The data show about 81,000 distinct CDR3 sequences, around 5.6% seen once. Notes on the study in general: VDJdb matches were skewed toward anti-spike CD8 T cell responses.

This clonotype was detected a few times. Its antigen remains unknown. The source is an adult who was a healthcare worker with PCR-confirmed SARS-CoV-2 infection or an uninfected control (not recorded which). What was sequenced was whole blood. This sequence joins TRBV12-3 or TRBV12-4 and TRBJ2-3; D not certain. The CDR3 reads CASSPSESTDTQYF. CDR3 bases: TGTGCCAGCAGTCCCAGTGAGAGCACAGATACGCAGTATTTT.